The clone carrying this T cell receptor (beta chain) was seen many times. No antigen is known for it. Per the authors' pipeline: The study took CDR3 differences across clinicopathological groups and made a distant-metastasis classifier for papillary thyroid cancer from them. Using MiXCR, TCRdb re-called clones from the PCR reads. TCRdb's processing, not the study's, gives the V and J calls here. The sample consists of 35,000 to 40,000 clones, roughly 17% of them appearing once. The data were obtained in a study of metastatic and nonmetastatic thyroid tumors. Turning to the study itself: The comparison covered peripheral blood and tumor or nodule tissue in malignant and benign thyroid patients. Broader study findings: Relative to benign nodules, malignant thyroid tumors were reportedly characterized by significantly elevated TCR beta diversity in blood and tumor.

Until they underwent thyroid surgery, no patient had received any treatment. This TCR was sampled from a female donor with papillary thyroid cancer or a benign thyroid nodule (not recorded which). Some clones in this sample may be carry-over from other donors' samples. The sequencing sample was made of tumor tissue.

CDR3 nucleotides: TGCGCCAGCAGCTTGCGGCGGGACTACGAGCAGTACTTC. Translation gives CASSLRRDYEQYF. V gene TRBV5-1 combines with J gene TRBJ2-7, with TRBD2 as a possible D gene (6 bases). Germline CDR1 reads SGHRS; CDR2 reads YFSETQ. The CDR3 length is 13 residues. Trimming cost V 1 base and J 3 bases, with 8 bases left between them.